This T cell receptor beta chain appears in the sequencing data of a study of T cell responses to AZD1222 COVID-19 vaccine. Method: immunoSEQ multiplex PCR; TCRdb's copy keeps in-frame clones and lacks some. The sample has approximately 42,000 clones; around 88% are singletons. The study, taken as a whole, reports: Vaccination with two AZD1222 doses was followed by a rise in Spike-specific TCR breadth and depth.

Germline CDR1 MDHEN, CDR2 SYDVKM. The J segment lost 2 bases and the V segment lost 8 bases, leaving 12 bases of the junction unmatched. The CDR3 totals 16 residues. With respect to this clone: The antigen remains undetermined.

The clonotype originates from an adult who received the AZD1222 COVID-19 vaccine. This specimen was peripheral blood, taken 28 days after the second AZD1222 dose. The chain links TRBV28 to TRBJ1-3, with 7 bases that match TRBD1. The CDR3 DNA is TGTGCCAGCGGGGTTCCAGGGGGATCCGCTGGAAACACCATATATTTT. As protein: CASGVPGGSAGNTIYF.